The source of this T cell receptor beta chain is a study of blood T cell repertoires in COVID-19. Germline CDR1 and CDR2: SGDLS and YYNGEE. Trimming shortened V by 0 bases and J by 0 bases, and 6 bases separated the two germline ends. The CDR3 runs to 14 residues. Clones were read by immunoSEQ multiplex PCR, and TCRdb kept only the in-frame ones, dropping some. Of 100,000 to 130,000 clones in the sample, more than 70% were seen once. Source material: peripheral blood. This rearrangement joins TRBV9 to TRBJ1-1; weak D call: TRBD1 (5 bases). The origin of this receptor is a man aged 35 to 55 with active or convalescent COVID-19. CDR3: CASSVEQVNTEAFF. The CDR3 region has the DNA TGTGCCAGCAGCGTAGAACAGGTGAACACTGAAGCTTTCTTT.